What follows is one TCR beta chain and its context. These data come from a study of blood T cell repertoires in COVID-19. Across the whole study: In each case, the material was cDNA or gDNA derived from T cells, B-cell-depleted T cells, or PBMCs.

This study enrolled people aged roughly 18 to 89 from roughly 24 US geographic areas. Two negative PCRs, clearance, or symptom resolution had been documented for recovered Cohort 3 donors. Germline CDR1 and CDR2: SGHVS and FQNEAQ. The ends were cut back, 1 base at V and 2 bases at J, with 8 bases in the middle. The CDR3 spans 14 residues. Per the study methods: Scientists estimated how many nucleated cells there were by amplifying reference gene primers. The method was immunoSEQ multiplex PCR; TCRdb's version includes in-frame clones alone and lacks a portion of them. Clone size and V and J calls were adopted from that table, with D and trimming inferred from the DNA. In the table there are hundreds of thousands of clones, 86% of which are singletons.

Sequencing was carried out using PBMCs or T cells enriched from blood (not recorded which). The chain is built from TRBV7-8 and TRBJ1-2, with D possibly TRBD1 on 5 matching bases. The clonotype was recovered from a woman in her forties or fifties who had recovered from COVID-19. The CDR3 is CASSLVDRNYGYTF. The CDR3 bases are TGTGCCAGCAGCTTAGTTGACAGAAACTATGGCTACACCTTC.